Shown below are 8 T cell receptor beta chains from a single sample sequenced in a study of yellow fever vaccine responses in identical twins. One entry per CDR3 protein, called by TCRdb with MiXCR from the RT-PCR reads. This table has about 19,000 distinct CDR3 sequences, less than 75% appearing once. The sample here was T cells from blood (PBMCs), unsorted or a sorted subset (not recorded which), taken before or after yellow fever vaccination (not recorded which). The receptor source for this set is a woman aged 18-30 years who received the yellow fever vaccine.

The CDR3 loop is CASSQASGGEAFF. The CDR3 DNA reads as TGCGCCAGCAGCCAAGCGAGCGGGGGTGAAGCTTTCTTT. V is TRBV4-1 and J is TRBJ1-1; TRBD1 is a possible D gene (5 bases). Trimming pared 1 base from V and 7 bases from J, leaving 10 bases between. This CDR3 spans 13 amino acids. Germline V CDR1 and CDR2: MGHRA, YSYEKL.

The chain employs TRBV4-2 and TRBJ2-1; TRBD2 aligns across 7 bases. This CDR3 region has 19 residues. Germline lookup yields CDR1 LGHNA and CDR2 YNFKEQ. V trimming: 4 bases; J trimming: 8 bases; junction bases outside the gene matches: 23. The DNA of the CDR3 is TGTGCCAGCAGCCGGTTTCGGGGGGTTGGGAAAGAAGCGGCGGATGAGCAGTTCTTC. Translated: CASSRFRGVGKEAADEQFF.

This chain joins TRBV5-4 and TRBJ2-1; 11 bases map to TRBD1. This CDR3 is built from 14 residues. Trimming cost V 0 bases and J 9 bases; bases outside gene matches: 2. The germline CDR1 and CDR2 sequences are SGHNT and YYREEE (reference sequence). The CDR3, as DNA: TGTGCCAGCAGCTTGGGGACAGGGGGCACTGAGCAGTTCTTC. Residues: CASSLGTGGTEQFF.

V and J are TRBV6-2 or TRBV6-3 and TRBJ2-1, with D uncertain. Trimming took 6 bases from V and 3 from J, leaving 18 bases between them. From germline, CDR1 is MNHEY and CDR2 SVGEGT. The CDR3 has 16 amino acids. In nucleotides, the CDR3 is TGTGCCAGCAGCTCAGGACGGCACGAGGACTACAATGAGCAGTTCTTC. Translated, it gives CASSSGRHEDYNEQFF.

This clonotype was detected once. The V gene is TRBV29-1, the J gene TRBJ1-2; unclear D gene. V shed 5 bases and J shed 5 bases, with 15 bases lying between them. The length of the CDR3 is 13 residues. Germline CDR1 SQVTM, CDR2 ANQGSEA. CDR3 in amino acids: CSVLKPAGYGYTF. The CDR3 DNA is TGCAGCGTTTTGAAGCCGGCGGGATATGGCTACACCTTC.

This chain joins TRBV2 and TRBJ2-5; 13 bases map to TRBD2. Per the germline V gene, CDR1 is SNHLY and CDR2 is FYNNEI. The CDR3 sequence is 16 residues long. The J segment lost 1 base and the V segment lost 2 bases, leaving 1 base of the junction unmatched. The CDR3 loop is CASSERTSGGQETQYF. The DNA for the CDR3 is TGTGCCAGCAGTGAAAGGACTAGCGGGGGCCAAGAGACCCAGTACTTC. Full variable domain (missing parts from reference TRBV2 and TRBJ2-5): EPEVTQTPSHQVTQMGQEVILRCVPISNHLYFYWYRQILGQKVEFLVSFYNNEISEKSEIFDDQFSVERPDGSNFTLKIRSTKLEDSAMYFCASSERTSGGQETQYFGPGTRLLVL.

The V gene is TRBV3-1, the J gene TRBJ2-1; D is undetermined. Per germline, CDR1 LGHDT and CDR2 YNNKEL (reference sequence). V was trimmed by 6 bases and J by 7 bases, leaving 7 bases between them. This CDR3 has 11 amino acids. CDR3 loop: CASRYQNEQFF. As DNA, the CDR3 is TGTGCCAGCAGGTACCAAAATGAGCAGTTCTTC.

This clonotype was observed a single time. V is TRBV7-9 and J is TRBJ2-1; TRBD1 matches 9 bases. J was trimmed by 5 bases and V by 2 bases; bases with no gene match: 1. CDR1 and CDR2 from the germline V gene are SEHNR and FQNEAQ (reference sequence). This CDR3 is 14 amino acids long. As DNA, the CDR3 is TGTGCCAGCAGCTTAAGGGACAGGGACAATGAGCAGTTCTTC. Protein sequence: CASSLRDRDNEQFF. Based on the CDR3 plus reference TRBV7-9 and TRBJ2-1, the full variable domain is DTGVSQNPRHKITKRGQNVTFRCDPISEHNRLYWYRQTLGQGPEFLTYFQNEAQLEKSRLLSDRFSAERPKGSFSTLEIQRTEQGDSAMYLCASSLRDRDNEQFFGPGTRLTVL.